This TCR beta chain is drawn from a study of cytomegalovirus exposure and HLA in healthy donors. Profiling relied on immunoSEQ multiplex PCR, and the TCRdb table lists in-frame clones only, not all of them. Here the sample spans 150,000 to 180,000 clones, roughly 84% being singletons. J lost 4 bases, V lost 6 bases, and 10 bases had no gene match. The germline CDR1 and CDR2 sequences are SEHNR and FQNEAQ (reference sequence). This CDR3 is 16 amino acids long. The V gene is TRBV7-9, the J gene TRBJ2-3; 10 bases fit TRBD1. This clonotype was sampled from a human donor in good health. Source material: PBMCs. CDR3 DNA sequence: TGTGCCAGCAGGCCAGCGCGGGACAGGGGACCAGATACGCAGTATTTT. It encodes CASRPARDRGPDTQYF. Full variable domain (outside the CDR3, taken from reference TRBV7-9 and TRBJ2-3): DTGVSQNPRHKITKRGQNVTFRCDPISEHNRLYWYRQTLGQGPEFLTYFQNEAQLEKSRLLSDRFSAERPKGSFSTLEIQRTEQGDSAMYLCASRPARDRGPDTQYFGPGTRLTVL.